Listed below are T cell receptor beta chains from one sample, sequenced in a study of OX40 agonist ivuxolimab in advanced cancers. This table comes from immunoSEQ multiplex PCR, and its TCRdb copy is limited to in-frame clones, with some not included. This table has over 50,000 clones, 85% to 95% appearing once. The sample in question was CD4+ or CD8+ T cells sorted from blood, obtained in a trial of the OX40 agonist ivuxolimab. These receptor sequences come from an adult with an advanced solid tumor such as melanoma, head and neck, liver or kidney cancer. Each CDR3 is given with its conserved first and last residue.

CDR3,V,J
CSVERQEVQFF,TRBV29-1,TRBJ2-1
CASSSRQGGDTDTQYF,TRBV11-3,TRBJ2-3
CASSLNGQAHTGELFF,TRBV16,TRBJ2-2
CASSGERNTGELFF,TRBV7-9,TRBJ2-2
CASSLAGQNTDTQYF,TRBV7-2,TRBJ2-3
CASSPGSVSGEKLFF,TRBV5-5,TRBJ1-4
CASSLSGAGSPLHF,TRBV7-3,TRBJ1-6
CASSFNPPEGIGEKLFF,TRBV5-1,TRBJ1-4
CASSLEGTGGTETQYF,TRBV5-1,TRBJ2-5
CASSSDDRFHEQYF,TRBV7-9,TRBJ2-7
CASSTPTGGESGELFF,TRBV14,TRBJ2-2
CAWGTGNTGELFF,TRBV30,TRBJ2-2
CAISEPGQYYKQYF,TRBV10-3,TRBJ2-7
CASSLGTGGYEQYF,TRBV5-1,TRBJ2-7
CASNSGESTDTQYF,TRBV2,TRBJ2-3
CAIDRGGGDTEAFF,TRBV10-3,TRBJ1-1
CSVVLSGELFF,TRBV29-1,TRBJ2-2
CASREGDAYEQYF,TRBV7-9,TRBJ2-7
CASSPDSDTYEQYF,TRBV19,TRBJ2-7
CASSQVGQSYEQYF,TRBV4-1,TRBJ2-7
CASSTRTNALYEQYF,TRBV19,TRBJ2-7
CASSQDPTGSTEAFF,TRBV4-2,TRBJ1-1
CASSRGGPEAFF,TRBV6-5,TRBJ1-1
CATSTGTLQETQYF,TRBV15,TRBJ2-5
CASSLGGVPYNSPLHF,TRBV27,TRBJ1-6
CASSYEGDSYTF,TRBV6-6,TRBJ1-2
CASSQVLTGRNGYTF,TRBV4-1,TRBJ1-2
CASSRWGPNNEQFF,TRBV5-1,TRBJ2-1
CASSQDITDETYEQYF,TRBV4-1,TRBJ2-7
CASSFYGSPLHF,TRBV28,TRBJ1-6
CAWSRGAGANVLTF,TRBV30,TRBJ2-6
CASSLGVSGANVLTF,TRBV7-3,TRBJ2-6
CASVQTVWEPYNEQFF,TRBV5-5,TRBJ2-1
CASSQGSWSNQPQHF,TRBV28,TRBJ1-5
CASSGWDRENTEAFF,TRBV11-3,TRBJ1-1
CASSFAIGTDSSYNEQFF,TRBV28,TRBJ2-1
CASSPDSTEQYF,TRBV9,TRBJ2-7
CASSYSSYSYNEQFF,TRBV6-5,TRBJ2-1
CASSVDGGGTQETQYF,TRBV9,TRBJ2-5
CASAVDEQFF,TRBV6-5,TRBJ2-1
CASSQDLGQEAFF,TRBV4-2,TRBJ1-1
CASSYQLPESGNTIYF,TRBV6-6,TRBJ1-3
CASSLLGGSTDTQYF,TRBV7-6,TRBJ2-3
CASSLPDGYTEAFF,TRBV5-6,TRBJ1-1
CASSTDRLYTYEQYF,TRBV5-6,TRBJ2-7
CASSGPRLLDEQFF,TRBV9,TRBJ2-1
CASSSPLAGGTSSYNEQFF,TRBV7-9,TRBJ2-1
CASSLQGFGDEQYF,TRBV4-1,TRBJ2-7